The sample holds one count of the clone carrying this T cell receptor beta chain. Its matching antigen is unknown. The data are from a study of T cell responses to AZD1222 COVID-19 vaccine. Findings and limits, study-wide: Receipt of two AZD1222 doses was followed by a rise in Spike-specific TCR breadth and depth.

Sequencing was performed with immunoSEQ multiplex PCR; in TCRdb, only in-frame clones are kept and a portion is missing. The table records 90,000 to 120,000 clones, around 94% of them present only once. Sequencing was performed on peripheral blood, taken on day 0 of AZD1222 vaccination. This TCR came from an adult in good health.

The DNA of the CDR3 is TGTGCCAGCAGGAAGGGGACAGTTAACACCGGGGAGCTGTTTTTT. Residues: CASRKGTVNTGELFF. The V gene is TRBV6-5, the J gene TRBJ2-2; 7 nucleotides agree with TRBD1. CDR3 size: 15 residues. CDR1 MNHEY and CDR2 SVGAGI come from the germline V gene. V shed 6 bases and J 2 bases; nucleotides not matched to a gene: 6.